This TCR beta chain was documented in a study of T-cell reconstitution after alpha-beta-depleted transplantation in children. Germline CDR1 is MNHEY and CDR2 is SMNVEV (reference sequence). The CDR3 is made up of 16 amino acids. After removal of 7 bases from V and 0 bases from J, the junction contained 2 bases not matched to a gene. It was with unique molecular identifiers that the TCRbeta library was prepared. TCRdb redid the calling of the PCR reads with MiXCR, one entry per CDR3 protein. The table includes about 230,000 distinct CDR3 sequences, around 8.9% detected once. This specimen was PBMCs from the stem cell graft donor, taken from the stem cell graft. The chain joins TRBV27 to TRBJ2-1; 14 nucleotides agree with TRBD2. This TCR came from a human donor who donated a stem cell graft to a child with SCID. The CDR3 loop reads CASMTSGGASYNEQFF. The CDR3, as DNA: TGTGCCAGCATGACTAGCGGGGGGGCCTCCTACAATGAGCAGTTCTTC.